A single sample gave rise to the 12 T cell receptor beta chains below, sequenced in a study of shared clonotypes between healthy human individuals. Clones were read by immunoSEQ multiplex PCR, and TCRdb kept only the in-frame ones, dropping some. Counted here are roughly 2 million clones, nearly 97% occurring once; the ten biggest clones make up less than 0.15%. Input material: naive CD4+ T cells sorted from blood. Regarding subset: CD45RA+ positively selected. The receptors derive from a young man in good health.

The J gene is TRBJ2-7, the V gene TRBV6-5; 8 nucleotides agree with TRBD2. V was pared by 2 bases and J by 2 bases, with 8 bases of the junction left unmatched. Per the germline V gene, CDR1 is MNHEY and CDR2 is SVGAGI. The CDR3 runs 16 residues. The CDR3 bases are TGTGCCAGCAGTTACAGAGTAGCGGGGATAGCCTACGAGCAGTACTTC. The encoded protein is CASSYRVAGIAYEQYF.

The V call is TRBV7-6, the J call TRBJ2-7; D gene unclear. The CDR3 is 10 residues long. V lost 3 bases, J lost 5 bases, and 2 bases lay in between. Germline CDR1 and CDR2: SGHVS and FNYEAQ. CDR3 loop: CASSLHEQYF. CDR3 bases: TGTGCCAGCAGCTTGCACGAGCAGTACTTC. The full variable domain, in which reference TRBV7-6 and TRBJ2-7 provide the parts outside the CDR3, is GAGVSQSPRYKVTKRGQDVALRCDPISGHVSLYWYRQALGQGPEFLTYFNYEAQQDKSGLPNDRFSAERPEGSISTLTIQRTEQRDSAMYRCASSLHEQYFGPGTRLTVT.

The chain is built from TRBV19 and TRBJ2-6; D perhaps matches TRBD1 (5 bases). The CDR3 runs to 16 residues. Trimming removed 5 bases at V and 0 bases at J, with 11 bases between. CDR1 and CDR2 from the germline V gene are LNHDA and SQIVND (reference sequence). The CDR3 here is CASSDGHSSGANVLTF. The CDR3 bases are TGTGCCAGTAGTGATGGACACAGCTCTGGGGCCAACGTCCTGACTTTC.

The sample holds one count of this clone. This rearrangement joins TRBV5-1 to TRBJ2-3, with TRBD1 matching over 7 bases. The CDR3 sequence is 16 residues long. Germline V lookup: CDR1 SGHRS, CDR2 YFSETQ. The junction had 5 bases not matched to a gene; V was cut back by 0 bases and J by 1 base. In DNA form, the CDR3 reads TGCGCCAGCAGCTTGGAACAGGGGTCCGGCACAGATACGCAGTATTTT. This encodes CASSLEQGSGTDTQYF.

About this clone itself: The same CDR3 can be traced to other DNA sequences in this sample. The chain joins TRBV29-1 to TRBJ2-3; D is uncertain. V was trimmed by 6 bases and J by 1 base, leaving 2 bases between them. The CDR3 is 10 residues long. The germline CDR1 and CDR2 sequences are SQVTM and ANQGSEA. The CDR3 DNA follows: TGCAGCGTAGGCACAGATACGCAGTATTTT. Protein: CSVGTDTQYF.

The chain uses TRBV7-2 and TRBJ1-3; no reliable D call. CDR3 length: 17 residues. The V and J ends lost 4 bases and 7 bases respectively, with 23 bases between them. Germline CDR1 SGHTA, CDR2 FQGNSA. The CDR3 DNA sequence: TGTGCCAGCAGCTCCGATCGGGCCCTGACCTTCCTTAACACCATATATTTT. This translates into CASSSDRALTFLNTIYF.

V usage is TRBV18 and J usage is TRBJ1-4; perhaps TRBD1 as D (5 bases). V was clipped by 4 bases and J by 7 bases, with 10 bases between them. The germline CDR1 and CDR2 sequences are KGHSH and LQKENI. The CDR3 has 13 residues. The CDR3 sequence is CASSQGLGEKLFF. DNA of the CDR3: TGTGCCAGCTCACAGGGGCTCGGTGAAAAACTGTTTTTT.

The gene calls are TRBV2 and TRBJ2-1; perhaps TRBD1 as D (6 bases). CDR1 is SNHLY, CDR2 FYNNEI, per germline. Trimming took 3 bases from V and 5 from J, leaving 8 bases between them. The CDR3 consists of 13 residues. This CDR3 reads CASSDRGNNEQFF. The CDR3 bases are TGTGCCAGCAGTGACAGGGGAAACAATGAGCAGTTCTTC.

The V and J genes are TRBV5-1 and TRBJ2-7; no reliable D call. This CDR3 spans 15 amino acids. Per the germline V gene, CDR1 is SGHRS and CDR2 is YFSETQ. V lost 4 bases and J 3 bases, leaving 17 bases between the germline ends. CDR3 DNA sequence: TGCGCCAGCAGCCAGACCTACTCGGGTGACTACGAGCAGTACTTC. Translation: CASSQTYSGDYEQYF.

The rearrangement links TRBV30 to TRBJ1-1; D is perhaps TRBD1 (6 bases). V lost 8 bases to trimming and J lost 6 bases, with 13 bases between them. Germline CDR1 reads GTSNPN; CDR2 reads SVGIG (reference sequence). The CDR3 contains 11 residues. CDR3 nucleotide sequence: TGTGCCGGACAGATTAACGCTGAAGCTTTCTTT. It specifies CAGQINAEAFF.

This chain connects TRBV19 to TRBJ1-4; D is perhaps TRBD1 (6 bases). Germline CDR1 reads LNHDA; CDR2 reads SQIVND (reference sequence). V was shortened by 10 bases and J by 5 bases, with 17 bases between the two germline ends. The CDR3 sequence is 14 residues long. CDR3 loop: CATGRQGINEKLFF. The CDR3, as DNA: TGTGCCACAGGGAGGCAGGGGATAAATGAAAAACTGTTTTTT. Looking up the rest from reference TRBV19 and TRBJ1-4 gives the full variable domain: DGGITQSPKYLFRKEGQNVTLSCEQNLNHDAMYWYRQDPGQGLRLIYYSQIVNDFQKGDIAEGYSVSREKKESFPLTVTSAQKNPTAFYLCATGRQGINEKLFFGSGTQLSVL.

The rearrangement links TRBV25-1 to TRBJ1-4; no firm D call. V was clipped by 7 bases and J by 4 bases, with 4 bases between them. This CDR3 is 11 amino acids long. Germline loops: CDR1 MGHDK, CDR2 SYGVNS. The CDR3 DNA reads TGTGCCAGCACGGGTAATGAAAAACTGTTTTTT. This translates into CASTGNEKLFF.